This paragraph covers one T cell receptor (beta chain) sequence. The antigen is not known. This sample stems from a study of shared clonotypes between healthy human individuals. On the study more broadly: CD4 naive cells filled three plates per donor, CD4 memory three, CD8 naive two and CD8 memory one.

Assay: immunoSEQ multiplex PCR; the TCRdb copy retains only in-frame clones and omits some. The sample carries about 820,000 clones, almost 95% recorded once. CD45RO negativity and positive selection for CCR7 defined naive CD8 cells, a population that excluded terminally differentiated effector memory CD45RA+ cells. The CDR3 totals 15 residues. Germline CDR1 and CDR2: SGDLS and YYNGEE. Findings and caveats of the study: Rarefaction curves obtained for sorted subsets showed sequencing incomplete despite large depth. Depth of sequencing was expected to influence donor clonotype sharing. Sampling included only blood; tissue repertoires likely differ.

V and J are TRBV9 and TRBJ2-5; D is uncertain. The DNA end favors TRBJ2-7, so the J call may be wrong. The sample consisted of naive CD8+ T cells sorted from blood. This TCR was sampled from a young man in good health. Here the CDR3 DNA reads TGTGCCAGCAGCGTAGGAAGTGGGATATCCTACGAGCAGTACTTC. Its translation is CASSVGSGISYEQYF.